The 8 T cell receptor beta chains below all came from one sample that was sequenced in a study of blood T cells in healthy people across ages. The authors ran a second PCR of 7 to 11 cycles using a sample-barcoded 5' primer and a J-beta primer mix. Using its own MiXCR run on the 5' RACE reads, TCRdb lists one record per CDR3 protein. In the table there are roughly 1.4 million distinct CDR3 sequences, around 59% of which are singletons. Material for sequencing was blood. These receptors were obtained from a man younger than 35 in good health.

CDR3 residues: CASSFLPDGNSPLHF. DNA of the CDR3: TGTGCCAGCAGTTTTCTCCCCGATGGCAATTCACCCCTCCACTTT. V gene TRBV7-2 combines with J gene TRBJ1-6; D gene ambiguous. CDR3 length: 15 residues. Germline lookup yields CDR1 SGHTA and CDR2 FQGNSA. Trimming left V 6 bases short and J 7 bases short, with 16 bases between.

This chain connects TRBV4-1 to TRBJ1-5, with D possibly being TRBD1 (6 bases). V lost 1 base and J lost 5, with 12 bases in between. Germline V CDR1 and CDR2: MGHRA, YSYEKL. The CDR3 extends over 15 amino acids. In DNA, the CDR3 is TGCGCCAGCAGCCAAGTACAGGGCTCCTATCAGCCCCAGCATTTT. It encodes CASSQVQGSYQPQHF.

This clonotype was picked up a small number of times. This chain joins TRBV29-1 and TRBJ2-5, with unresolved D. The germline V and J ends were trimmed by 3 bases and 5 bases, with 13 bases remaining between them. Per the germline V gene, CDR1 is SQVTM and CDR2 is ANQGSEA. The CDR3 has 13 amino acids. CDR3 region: CSVEMRLSETQYF. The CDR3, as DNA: TGCAGCGTTGAGATGCGGCTTTCCGAGACCCAGTACTTC.

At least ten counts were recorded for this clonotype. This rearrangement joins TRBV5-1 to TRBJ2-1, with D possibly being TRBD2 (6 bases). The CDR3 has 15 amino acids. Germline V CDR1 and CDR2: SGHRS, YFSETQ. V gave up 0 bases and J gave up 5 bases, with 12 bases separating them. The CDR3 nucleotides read TGCGCCAGCAGCTTGGAAGTGACTAGGGACAATGAGCAGTTCTTC. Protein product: CASSLEVTRDNEQFF.

The CDR3: CASSEARDREYYGYTF. The CDR3 DNA reads as TGTGCCAGCAGTGAAGCGCGCGACAGGGAGTACTATGGCTACACCTTC. This chain connects TRBV6-1 to TRBJ1-2; TRBD1 aligns across 7 bases. This CDR3 spans 16 amino acids. Losses at the gene ends were 0 bases for V and 3 bases for J; bases not matched to a gene: 7. The germline CDR1 and CDR2 sequences are MNHNS and SASEGT.

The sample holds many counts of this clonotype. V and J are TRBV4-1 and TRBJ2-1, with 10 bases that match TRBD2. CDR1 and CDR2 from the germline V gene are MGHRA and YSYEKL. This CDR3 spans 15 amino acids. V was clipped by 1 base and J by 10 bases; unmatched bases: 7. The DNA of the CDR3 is TGCGCCAGCAGCCAAGTAAAGCGGGAGGGCTCCGAGCAGTTCTTC. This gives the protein CASSQVKREGSEQFF.

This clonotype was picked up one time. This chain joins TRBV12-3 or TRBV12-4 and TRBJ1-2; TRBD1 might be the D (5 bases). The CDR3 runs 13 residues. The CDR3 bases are TGTGACACCACAGGAGTCCCTAACTATGGCTACACCTTC. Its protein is CDTTGVPNYGYTF.

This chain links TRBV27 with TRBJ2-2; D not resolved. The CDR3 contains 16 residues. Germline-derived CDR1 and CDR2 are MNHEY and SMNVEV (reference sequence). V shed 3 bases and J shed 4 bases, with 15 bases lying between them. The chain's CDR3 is CASSLGHLSSTGELFF. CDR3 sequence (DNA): TGTGCCAGCAGTTTGGGTCACCTTTCGAGCACCGGGGAGCTGTTTTTT.